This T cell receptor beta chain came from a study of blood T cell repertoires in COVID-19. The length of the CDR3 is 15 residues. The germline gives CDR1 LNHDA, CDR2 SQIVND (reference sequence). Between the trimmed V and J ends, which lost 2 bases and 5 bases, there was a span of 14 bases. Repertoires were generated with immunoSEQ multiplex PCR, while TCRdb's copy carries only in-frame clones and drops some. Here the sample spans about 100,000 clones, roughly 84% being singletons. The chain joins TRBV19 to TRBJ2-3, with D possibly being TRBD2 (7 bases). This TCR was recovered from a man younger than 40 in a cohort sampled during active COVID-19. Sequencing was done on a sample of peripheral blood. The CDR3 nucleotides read TGTGCCAGTAGTATATGGGCGGGGGCTGGAGATACGCAGTATTTT. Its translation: CASSIWAGAGDTQYF.